The rows below give T cell receptor beta chains drawn from one sample of a study of blood T cell repertoires in COVID-19. The data were produced by immunoSEQ multiplex PCR, yet TCRdb's version contains in-frame clones alone and is incomplete. The top ten clones hold 1.2% of a sample with around 370,000 clones, more than 75% of them seen once. The sequencing sample was made of PBMCs or T cells enriched from blood (not recorded which). These receptors came from a woman between 18 and 29 years old who had recovered from COVID-19. CDR3s include the opening cysteine and the closing phenylalanine or tryptophan. A D gene is named only where the DNA matches it firmly. Some rows mark clone size as missing; the rest say once, few, many or name a class of expanded clone.

cdr3_nt cdr3_aa j_call clone_size v_call d_call
TGTGCCAGCAGTTTCCTGTCGGGCACTGAAGCTTTCTTT CASSFLSGTEAFF TRBJ1-1 NA TRBV5-5 NA
TGTTCAGGGGGCTCTGGAAACACCATATATTTT CSGGSGNTIYF TRBJ1-3 NA TRBV30 TRBD1
TGCAGCGTTGAACCAGGGGGCGGAGGCTACACCTTC CSVEPGGGGYTF TRBJ1-2 few TRBV29-1 TRBD1
TGTGCCAGTACGGGGGAAACGGCCAAAAACATTCAGTACTTC CASTGETAKNIQYF TRBJ2-4 NA TRBV19 NA
TGCGCCAGCAGCCCAACGGGACAGGGGGGTCGGGAAAAACTGTTTTTT CASSPTGQGGREKLFF TRBJ1-4 NA TRBV5-1 TRBD1
TGTGCCAGCAGCGGGGAGGGCAGAGCTAATGAAAAACTGTTTTTT CASSGEGRANEKLFF TRBJ1-4 NA TRBV9 NA
TGTGCCAGCAGCTTATCCGGGACAGGGAACTATGGCTACACCTTC CASSLSGTGNYGYTF TRBJ1-2 NA TRBV7-6 TRBD1
TGCGCCAGCAGCCCCAAGACAGGGGGCTCCGGCGAGCAGTACTTC CASSPKTGGSGEQYF TRBJ2-7 NA TRBV5-1 TRBD1
TGTGCCACAGGACAGGGGTATACCACTGAAGCTTTCTTT CATGQGYTTEAFF TRBJ1-1 NA TRBV2 TRBD1
TGCGCCAGCAGTTTACCCGCGGCAGGGGCCAATCAGCCCCAGCATTTT CASSLPAAGANQPQHF TRBJ1-5 NA TRBV23-1 NA
TGTGCCAGCTCACCGGCTAGCGGGGGAAAAGAGACCCAGTACTTC CASSPASGGKETQYF TRBJ2-5 NA TRBV18 TRBD2
TGTGCCAGCAGTTTACCGACAGGGAGTAATGAAAAACTGTTTTTT CASSLPTGSNEKLFF TRBJ1-4 NA TRBV28 TRBD1
TGTGCCAGCAAAGGGGGCGATAACTATGGCTACACCTTC CASKGGDNYGYTF TRBJ1-2 NA TRBV6-5 TRBD1
TGTGCCAGCAGCTTAGCGGCCCCCTTCGAGCAGTACTTC CASSLAAPFEQYF TRBJ2-7 NA TRBV7-2 NA
TGTGCCAGCAGCTTCACTGGTGAAAAACTGTTTTTT CASSFTGEKLFF TRBJ1-4 NA TRBV7-9 NA
TGCGCCAGCAGCTCGGGAGGGGCGCATGAGCAGTTCTTC CASSSGGAHEQFF TRBJ2-1 NA TRBV5-1 TRBD2
TGTGCCAGCAGCCGAGGACAAGCGACTTATAATTCACCCCTCCACTTT CASSRGQATYNSPLHF TRBJ1-6 once TRBV4-2 NA
TGTGCCAGCTCACAAACTCGACAGGGACAAGAGACCCAGTACTTC CASSQTRQGQETQYF TRBJ2-5 NA TRBV18 TRBD1
TGTGCCAGTAGTAGAGGGTTTGGAAACACCATATATTTT CASSRGFGNTIYF TRBJ1-3 NA TRBV19 NA
TGTGCCAGTAGTGACCATGCGAGCGACGGGAGGTTCACCTTC CASSDHASDGRFTF TRBJ1-2 NA TRBV19 NA
TGTGCCAGCAGCTGGCATCCCAGGGCCGAGCAGTACTTC CASSWHPRAEQYF TRBJ2-7 NA TRBV5-8 NA
TGTGCCAGCCGGAAGGAGGGTGGCTACACCTTC CASRKEGGYTF TRBJ1-2 NA TRBV6-5 NA
TGTGCCAGCAGCGAAGGCCCAGGAACTGAAGCTTTCTTT CASSEGPGTEAFF TRBJ1-1 NA TRBV11-3 NA
TGTGCCTGGAGTGGGACTAGCGGGGTGGCCGGGGAGCTGTTTTTT CAWSGTSGVAGELFF TRBJ2-2 NA TRBV30 TRBD2
TGTGCCAGCAGTTTAATAGGACAGGGGGACGAAGCTTTCTTT CASSLIGQGDEAFF TRBJ1-1 NA TRBV27 TRBD1
TGTGCCAGCAGTGAACGGTCTTTACCTAATTCACCCCTCCACTTT CASSERSLPNSPLHF TRBJ1-6 NA TRBV2 NA
TGTGCCAGCAGCGCCCCTTTAGACAACAGGGAGAACACTGAAGCTTTCTTT CASSAPLDNRENTEAFF TRBJ1-1 NA TRBV2 NA
TGTGCCAGCAGTGACCTCGGGACAGGGTTCCACGAGCAGTACTTC CASSDLGTGFHEQYF TRBJ2-7 NA TRBV27 TRBD1
TGTGCCAGCAGTACTGAGGGCGGAACCGGGGAGCTGTTTTTT CASSTEGGTGELFF TRBJ2-2 NA TRBV6-4 NA
TGTGCCAGTAGTATAGGGGGGGGTGACACTGAAGCTTTCTTT CASSIGGGDTEAFF TRBJ1-1 NA TRBV19 NA
TGTGCCAGCAGGAGGGGGGGCTTGGGCACTGAAGCTTTCTTT CASRRGGLGTEAFF TRBJ1-1 NA TRBV6-5 NA